The 29 T cell receptor beta chains in this list originate from one sample, sequenced in a study of OX40 agonist ivuxolimab in advanced cancers. Some clones are missing from TCRdb's copy, which holds only in-frame ones; the method was immunoSEQ multiplex PCR. The sample includes about 10,000 clones, less than 80% of them seen just once. Specimen: CD4+ or CD8+ T cells sorted from blood, collected in a trial of the OX40 agonist ivuxolimab. The source is an adult with an advanced solid tumor such as melanoma, head and neck, liver or kidney cancer.

This clone has more than one count but fewer than ten. V usage is TRBV4-2 and J usage is TRBJ1-2, with 9 bases fitting TRBD1. This CDR3 has 15 residues. Trimming cost V 3 bases and J 3 bases; bases outside gene matches: 5. From germline, CDR1 is LGHNA and CDR2 YNFKEQ. Here the CDR3 DNA reads TGTGCCAGCAGCCACTCGACAGGGGGGGACTATGGCTACACCTTC. It is translated as CASSHSTGGDYGYTF.

The chain couples TRBV28 to TRBJ1-2, with 11 bases that match TRBD1. The V gene end was trimmed by 5 bases and the J gene end by 3 bases; junction bases not matched to a gene: 14. Per germline, CDR1 MDHEN and CDR2 SYDVKM. The CDR3 is 18 amino acids. The CDR3 loop reads CASSLEGQGGSFDYGYTF. CDR3 bases: TGTGCCAGCAGTCTAGAGGGACAGGGGGGATCATTCGACTATGGCTACACCTTC.

This clone was counted only a few times. The V call is TRBV27, the J call TRBJ1-6; D gene uncertain. This CDR3 is 13 amino acids long. Germline V CDR1 and CDR2: MNHEY, SMNVEV (reference sequence). V lost 6 bases, J lost 8 bases, and 11 bases lay in between. Here the CDR3 reads CASSLYSHSPLHF. The CDR3 nucleotides are TGTGCCAGCAGCCTATACAGCCATTCACCCCTCCACTTT.

This chain uses TRBV7-9 with TRBJ2-1, with TRBD1 matching 8 bases. CDR1 is SEHNR and CDR2 is FQNEAQ in the germline V gene (reference sequence). The ends lost 1 base at V and 4 bases at J; junction bases unmatched: 3. The CDR3 loop spans 15 amino acids. CDR3 in amino acids: CASSLGTGTYNEQFF. CDR3 coding DNA: TGTGCCAGCAGCTTAGGGACAGGGACTTACAATGAGCAGTTCTTC.

The chain joins TRBV4-2 to TRBJ2-3; TRBD2 agrees at 11 bases. The CDR3 has 20 residues. Germline CDR1 reads LGHNA; CDR2 reads YNFKEQ. With V trimmed by 0 bases and J by 4 bases, 15 bases remained unmatched. CDR3 sequence (DNA): TGTGCCAGCAGCCAAGAGAAGGCTAGCGGGGGGTACGCGTCCGCAGATACGCAGTATTTT. Amino acids: CASSQEKASGGYASADTQYF.

There are a few counts of this clone. The chain recombines TRBV10-3 with TRBJ2-3, with a possible D match to TRBD2 (7 bases). The CDR3 contains 16 residues. Germline V lookup: CDR1 ENHRY, CDR2 SYGVKD. The V end was cut by 6 bases, the J end by 0 bases, with 16 bases between. Here the CDR3 reads CAIRPRAGASTDTQYF. Written as DNA, the CDR3 is TGTGCCATCAGGCCTAGGGCGGGGGCTAGCACAGATACGCAGTATTTT.

The rearrangement links TRBV29-1 to TRBJ2-1; maybe TRBD2 (7 bases). The CDR3 has 18 residues. V lost 3 bases and J 7 bases, leaving 28 bases between the germline ends. Germline values: CDR1 SQVTM, CDR2 ANQGSEA. This CDR3 reads CSVDARTEWLWGGNEQFF. The CDR3 DNA sequence: TGCAGCGTTGATGCCCGGACAGAATGGTTGTGGGGGGGGAATGAGCAGTTCTTC.

The chain combines TRBV10-3 with TRBJ1-2; 11 positions match TRBD1. Unmatched junction bases numbered 7, after V lost 3 bases and J lost 4 bases. Germline CDR1 reads ENHRY; CDR2 reads SYGVKD. This CDR3 is 16 amino acids long. CDR3 residues: CAISEAWDRGVYGYTF. In DNA form, the CDR3 reads TGTGCCATCAGTGAAGCTTGGGACAGGGGGGTCTATGGCTACACCTTC.

This sequence joins TRBV14 and TRBJ2-7; no clear D gene. Trimming pared 7 bases from V and 0 bases from J, leaving 10 bases between. The CDR3 consists of 13 residues. Germline lookup yields CDR1 SGHDN and CDR2 FVKESK. The CDR3: CASTGRNSYEQYF. CDR3 DNA sequence: TGTGCCAGCACCGGCAGGAACTCCTACGAGCAGTACTTC.

The sample holds a few counts of this clone. Because the CDR3's place on the DNA is in doubt, the DNA is left out and the CDR3 is given as listed by TCRdb. The J gene is TRBJ2-1, the V gene TRBV28; the D call of TRBD2 is as the table states it, not checked on the DNA. The CDR3 sequence runs 15 residues, both termini included. Germline V lookup: CDR1 MDHEN, CDR2 SYDVKM. The CDR3 is CASSFLETQGYEQFF.

This rearrangement joins TRBV15 to TRBJ1-1; no definite D call. CDR1 and CDR2 (germline): LNHNV, YYDKDF (reference sequence). CDR3 length equals 14 residues. Trimming stripped 6 bases from V and 2 bases from J, with 13 bases between. In nucleotides, the CDR3 is TGTGCCACCAGGTCATCCAACGGTAACACTGAAGCTTTCTTT. This sequence encodes CATRSSNGNTEAFF.

The rearrangement joins TRBV7-2 to TRBJ2-3; D is unclear. V was cut by 6 bases and J by 4 bases, with 5 bases left in between. CDR3 size: 11 residues. Germline V gene lookup returns CDR1 SGHTA and CDR2 FQGNSA. The CDR3 coding sequence is TGTGCCAGCAGTCTCGCAGATACGCAGTATTTT. Translation: CASSLADTQYF.

The V and J genes are TRBV7-2 and TRBJ2-3; 14 nucleotides match TRBD2. Germline V gene data show CDR1 as SGHTA and CDR2 as FQGNSA. The CDR3 spans 17 residues. J lost 1 base, V lost 1 base, and 1 base had no gene match. DNA for the CDR3: TGTGCCAGCAGCTTAGGGGGACTAGCGGGGGGCACAGATACGCAGTATTTT. It encodes CASSLGGLAGGTDTQYF. Full variable domain (remainder filled in from reference TRBV7-2 and TRBJ2-3): GAGVSQSPSNKVTEKGKDVELRCDPISGHTALYWYRQSLGQGLEFLIYFQGNSAPDKSGLPSDRFSAERTGGSVSTLTIQRTQQEDSAVYLCASSLGGLAGGTDTQYFGPGTRLTVL.

The chain couples TRBV29-1 to TRBJ1-2, with D unclear. V gave up 3 bases and J gave up 0 bases, with 5 bases separating them. Germline lookup yields CDR1 SQVTM and CDR2 ANQGSEA. CDR3 length: 12 residues. In DNA form, the CDR3 reads TGCAGCGTTGAGGGGACTAACTATGGCTACACCTTC. It codes for CSVEGTNYGYTF.

V and J are TRBV27 and TRBJ2-3, with 7 bases identical to TRBD2. CDR1 and CDR2 (germline): MNHEY, SMNVEV (reference sequence). This CDR3 is 16 amino acids long. The trim removed 6 bases at V and 0 bases at J, leaving 9 bases unmatched. The CDR3 reads CASRASGFSSTDTQYF. The CDR3 DNA reads as TGTGCCAGCAGGGCTAGCGGATTCTCTAGCACAGATACGCAGTATTTT.

The J gene is TRBJ2-6, the V gene TRBV5-4, with a tentative D call TRBD2 (5 bases). V was trimmed by 4 bases and J by 0 bases, leaving 17 bases between them. The CDR3 is 18 amino acids. The germline V gene has CDR1 SGHNT and CDR2 YYREEE (reference sequence). CDR3 residues: CASSPNRGLGSGANVLTF. The CDR3 DNA reads TGTGCCAGCAGCCCAAATAGAGGACTGGGCTCTGGGGCCAACGTCCTGACTTTC.

In its sample, this clone was seen once. J is TRBJ2-2 and V is TRBV4-1; 8 nucleotides align to TRBD1. This CDR3 contains 19 residues. Germline CDR1 reads MGHRA; CDR2 reads YSYEKL. V lost 0 bases, J lost 7 bases, and 16 bases stayed unmatched. CDR3: CASSQDWAGQGLRYGELFF. CDR3 bases: TGCGCCAGCAGCCAAGATTGGGCCGGACAGGGCCTTCGGTACGGGGAGCTGTTTTTT.

This sequence joins TRBV21-1 and TRBJ1-1; the table gives TRBD1 as D, unverified against the DNA. TRBV21-1 is assigned pseudogene status. The CDR3 is 14 amino acids. CDR3 protein: CASRRDTIRTEAFF. The DNA of the CDR3 is TGTGCCAGCAGGCGCGACACAATTCGCACTGAAGCTTTCTTT.

The chain links TRBV4-2 to TRBJ2-2; D is unclear. Germline CDR1 reads LGHNA; CDR2 reads YNFKEQ. The V gene lost 1 base and the J gene lost 3 bases, with 9 bases spanning the gap. The CDR3 consists of 15 residues. CDR3 protein: CASSQVRTYTGELFF. The CDR3, as DNA: TGTGCCAGCAGCCAAGTCAGAACTTACACCGGGGAGCTGTTTTTT.

This clone was counted between two and nine times. The chain uses TRBV7-9 and TRBJ2-1, with 10 bases fitting TRBD2. The CDR3 is 17 amino acids. Germline V gives CDR1 SEHNR, CDR2 FQNEAQ (reference sequence). The junction had 14 bases not matched to a gene; V was cut back by 5 bases and J by 7 bases. CDR3 DNA: TGTGCCAGCAGCCCTAGATCGGGACTAGCGAAGGGTAATGAGCAGTTCTTC. Translated: CASSPRSGLAKGNEQFF. The whole variable domain, filled in from reference TRBV7-9 and TRBJ2-1, reads DTGVSQNPRHKITKRGQNVTFRCDPISEHNRLYWYRQTLGQGPEFLTYFQNEAQLEKSRLLSDRFSAERPKGSFSTLEIQRTEQGDSAMYLCASSPRSGLAKGNEQFFGPGTRLTVL.

The chain couples TRBV5-6 to TRBJ2-5; 8 positions agree with TRBD2. Looked up from germline, CDR1 is SGHDT and CDR2 is YYEEEE. The CDR3 is 16 amino acids. Losses at the gene ends were 2 bases for V and 1 base for J; bases not matched to a gene: 7. In DNA form, the CDR3 reads TGTGCCAGCAGCTTTAAATGGAGCGGGAGCCAAGAGACCCAGTACTTC. Residues: CASSFKWSGSQETQYF.

CDR3 loop: CASSTTASGQETQYF. CDR3 in DNA: TGTGCCAGCAGTACCACCGCTAGCGGTCAAGAGACCCAGTACTTC. The chain links TRBV11-2 to TRBJ2-5; 7 positions match TRBD2. Germline V gives CDR1 SGHAT, CDR2 FQNNGV. The CDR3 has 15 residues. J lost 2 bases, V lost 6 bases, and 9 bases had no gene match.

The chain is built from TRBV7-9 and TRBJ2-7, with TRBD1 matching 7 bases. Trimming cost V 5 bases and J 7 bases; bases outside gene matches: 5. CDR3 length equals 12 residues. Looked up from germline, CDR1 is SEHNR and CDR2 is FQNEAQ (reference sequence). The chain's CDR3 is CASSDRVGEQYF. CDR3 in DNA: TGTGCCAGCAGCGACAGGGTAGGAGAGCAGTACTTC.

The chain is built from TRBV15 and TRBJ1-5; tentative D call: TRBD1 (5 bases). CDR1 and CDR2 from the germline V gene are LNHNV and YYDKDF (reference sequence). Trimming took off 5 bases at V and 1 base at J, with 9 bases between the two ends. This CDR3 contains 14 residues. CDR3: CATSPGLSNQPQHF. The CDR3 nucleotides read TGTGCCACCAGCCCGGGGCTGAGCAATCAGCCCCAGCATTTT.

This rearrangement joins TRBV11-3 to TRBJ2-7; D is tentatively TRBD1 or TRBD2 (5 bases each). V lost 4 bases, J lost 5 bases, and 18 bases lay in between. This CDR3 contains 15 residues. Germline loops: CDR1 SGHNT, CDR2 YENEEA. The CDR3 protein is CASSSLVTGRHEQYF. For the CDR3, the DNA is TGTGCCAGCAGCTCCCTTGTGACGGGACGCCACGAGCAGTACTTC.

This clone has only a few counts. The V gene is TRBV6-6, the J gene TRBJ1-5, with TRBD1 as a possible D gene (5 bases). CDR3 size: 16 residues. Germline CDR1 reads MNHNY; CDR2 reads SVGAGI (reference sequence). The ends were cut back, 5 bases at V and 2 bases at J, with 16 bases in the middle. CDR3 DNA sequence: TGTGCCAGCAGTCGAACGGGGGAAGTCGGCAATCAGCCCCAGCATTTT. This sequence encodes CASSRTGEVGNQPQHF.

With regard to this clone: Because it lacks the conserved phenylalanine or tryptophan at the end, this CDR3 is likely a read error. The DNA is left out, because the CDR3 cannot be placed on it with certainty; the CDR3 is given as TCRdb lists it. The CDR3: CASSLGPGVGVY. The chain couples TRBV7-2 to TRBJ2-3; TRBD2 is the table's D call, not checked against the DNA. The CDR3 is 12 amino acids long, termini counted. Germline CDR1 is SGHTA and CDR2 is FQGNSA.

J is TRBJ2-1 and V is TRBV2; possible D gene TRBD1, 6 bases. Per the germline V gene, CDR1 is SNHLY and CDR2 is FYNNEI. The V end was cut by 6 bases, the J end by 6 bases, with 12 bases between. The CDR3 is 13 amino acids. The CDR3 region has the DNA TGTGCCAGCAGCTATTGGACAGTCAATGAGCAGTTCTTC. It is translated as CASSYWTVNEQFF. Drawing the rest from reference TRBV2 and TRBJ2-1, the complete variable domain is EPEVTQTPSHQVTQMGQEVILRCVPISNHLYFYWYRQILGQKVEFLVSFYNNEISEKSEIFDDQFSVERPDGSNFTLKIRSTKLEDSAMYFCASSYWTVNEQFFGPGTRLTVL.

J is TRBJ2-7 and V is TRBV27; 7 positions agree with TRBD1. CDR1 and CDR2 from the germline V gene are MNHEY and SMNVEV (reference sequence). The CDR3 runs 16 residues. The V gene end was trimmed by 2 bases and the J gene end by 4 bases; junction bases not matched to a gene: 11. CDR3 in DNA: TGTGCCAGCAGTTTAGCCCGACAGGGTCAGGGGTACGAGCAGTACTTC. Residues: CASSLARQGQGYEQYF.